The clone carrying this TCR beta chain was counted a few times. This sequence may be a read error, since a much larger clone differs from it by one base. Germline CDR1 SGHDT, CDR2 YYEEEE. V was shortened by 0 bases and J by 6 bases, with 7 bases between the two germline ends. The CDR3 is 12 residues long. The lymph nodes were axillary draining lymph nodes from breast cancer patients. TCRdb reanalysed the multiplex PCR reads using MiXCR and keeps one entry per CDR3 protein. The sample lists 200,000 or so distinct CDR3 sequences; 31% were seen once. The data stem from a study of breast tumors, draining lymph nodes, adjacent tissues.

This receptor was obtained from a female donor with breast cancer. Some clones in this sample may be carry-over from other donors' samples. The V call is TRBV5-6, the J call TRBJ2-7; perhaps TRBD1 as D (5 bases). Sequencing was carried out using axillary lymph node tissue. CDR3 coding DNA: TGTGCCAGCAGCTTGGAGGGGCCCGAGCAGTACTTC. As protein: CASSLEGPEQYF. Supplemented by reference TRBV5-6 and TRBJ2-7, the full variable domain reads DAGVTQSPTHLIKTRGQQVTLRCSPKSGHDTVSWYQQALGQGPQFIFQYYEEEERQRGNFPDRFSGHQFPNYSSELNVNALLLGDSALYLCASSLEGPEQYFGPGTRLTVT.